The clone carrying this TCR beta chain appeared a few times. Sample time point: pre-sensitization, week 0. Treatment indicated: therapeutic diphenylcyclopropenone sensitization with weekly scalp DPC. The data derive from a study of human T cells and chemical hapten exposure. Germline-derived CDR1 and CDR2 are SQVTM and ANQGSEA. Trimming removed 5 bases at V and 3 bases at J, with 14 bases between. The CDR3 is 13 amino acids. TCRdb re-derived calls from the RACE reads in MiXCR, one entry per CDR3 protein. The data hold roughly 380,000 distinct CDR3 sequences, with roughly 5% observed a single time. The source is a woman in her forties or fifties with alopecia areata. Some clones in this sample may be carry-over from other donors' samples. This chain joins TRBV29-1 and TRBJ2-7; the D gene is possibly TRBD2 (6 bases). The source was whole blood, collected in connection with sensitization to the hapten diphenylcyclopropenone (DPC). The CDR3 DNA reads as TGCAGCGTTACCCCGGGAGCCAACTACGAGCAGTACTTC. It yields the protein CSVTPGANYEQYF.